This entry describes one TCR beta chain. This clonotype was observed at least ten times. Its binding antigen is unknown. No base quality information exists; no much larger clone differs at one position. This sample stems from a study of CD8 T cells in ankylosing spondylitis (dated by TCRdb to the late 2010s). In terms of the full investigation: The study set out to find disease-linked TCR variants by profiling T cell receptor beta repertoires in ankylosing spondylitis patients and healthy donors. The full study cohort was made up of about 25 ankylosing spondylitis patients and 95 to 130 healthy donors. Peripheral blood was sampled, and synovial fluid was additionally collected from ankylosing spondylitis patients.

V is pruned by 2 bases and J by 3 bases, leaving 2 bases of the junction without a gene match. The CDR3 goes from the cysteine to the phenylalanine over 13 residues. The sequence is cut down to CDR3 DNA, 39 bases in frame from base 1. The germline V gene (reference sequence) yields GTSNPN for CDR1 and SVGIG for CDR2. Instrument used: Illumina HiSeq 2500. Quantitative 5'-RACE with molecular barcodes was used to prepare TCR beta libraries. The original pipeline was this. Disease-linked TCR variants were identified with a new computational method built on a probabilistic model of VDJ rearrangement. TCRdb passed the public sequencing reads through fastp at Q25 and MiXCR, retaining productive beta sequences. All rows with the same CDR3 protein become a single entry with the most common DNA and genes. These V and J calls originate from TCRdb's pipeline instead of the authors' own analysis. Within this sample are 150,000 to 200,000 distinct CDR3 sequences, with 18% of them counted one time only. Approximately 4.3% of the sample goes to the ten largest clones.

Broad study findings and their caveats: A CD8+ phenotype was shown by the disease-linked clones, which were found at relatively low frequencies in peripheral blood. Some motif variants were previously reported in synovial fluid and blood of reactive arthritis patients, suggesting common disease-initiation mechanisms. A TCR beta motif of several highly homologous amino acid variants appeared characteristic of blood from ankylosing spondylitis patients. The disease-linked clones were reported as significantly enriched in matched synovial fluid samples from ankylosing spondylitis patients.

The material sequenced was blood, either unsorted or a sorted T cell fraction (not recorded which). The TCR was taken from a male donor under 30 with ankylosing spondylitis or in good health (not recorded which). Donor details come from another sample of the same person, matched by shared clones. The chain employs TRBV30 and TRBJ2-7, with 9 bases in between that match TRBD1. CDR3 loop: CAWSSGQGYEQYF. The nucleotides are TGTGCCTGGAGTTCGGGACAGGGCTACGAGCAGTACTTC.